The clone carrying this T cell receptor beta chain showed up many times. One entry per CDR3 protein results from TCRdb running MiXCR on the RT-PCR reads. The sample has 750,000 to 850,000 distinct CDR3 sequences; around 18% are singletons. The data derive from a study of response to subunit inactivated influenza vaccine. The germline gives CDR1 MNHEY, CDR2 SVGAGI. V was pared by 4 bases and J by 2 bases, with 3 bases of the junction left unmatched. The CDR3 contains 16 residues. The gene calls are TRBV6-5 and TRBJ1-6; 9 nucleotides align to TRBD1. The TCR was taken from a man aged 45-65 years who received an inactivated influenza vaccine. Sequencing was performed on PBMCs from blood, taken more than 4 days after vaccination. The CDR3 is CASSWGQGTYNSPLHF. The CDR3, as DNA: TGTGCCAGCAGTTGGGGACAGGGTACCTATAATTCACCCCTCCACTTT.